Listed below are T cell receptor beta chains from one sample, sequenced in a study of technical replicates of blood from a handful of donors. Libraries were prepared by immunoSEQ multiplex PCR; TCRdb keeps only in-frame clonotypes and omits some of them. The table has about 62,000 clones, 95% to 98% seen once. Material: T cells isolated from PBMCs. All receptors derive from a human donor in good health. The CDR3 runs from the conserved cysteine through the conserved F or W. Each record gives: V gene, J gene, CDR3 protein.

V: TRBV5-4; J: TRBJ2-7; CDR3: CASSDGTASYEQYF
V: TRBV4-2; J: TRBJ2-5; CDR3: CASSLADPPGTQYF
V: TRBV6-5; J: TRBJ1-5; CDR3: CASSFSRELDQPQHF
V: TRBV11-3; J: TRBJ2-3; CDR3: CASSSFGGSSTDTQYF
V: TRBV5-1; J: TRBJ2-3; CDR3: CASRQGTSGDTQYF
V: TRBV25-1; J: TRBJ2-2; CDR3: CASSDLLANTGELFF
V: TRBV5-1; J: TRBJ1-2; CDR3: CASSLGTDTYGYTF
V: TRBV4-2; J: TRBJ2-7; CDR3: CASSQELKSTGFYEQYF
V: TRBV10-3; J: TRBJ2-2; CDR3: CAISGTSGSRGNTGELFF
V: TRBV6-1; J: TRBJ1-1; CDR3: CASILVQFTEAFF
V: TRBV29-1; J: TRBJ2-1; CDR3: CSVKQLPRNEQFF
V: TRBV4-1; J: TRBJ2-5; CDR3: CASSPTSGRDYLQETQYF
V: TRBV20-1; J: TRBJ1-1; CDR3: CSANKNTEAFF
V: TRBV21-1; J: TRBJ2-7; CDR3: CASRSQGAGYEQYF
V: TRBV7-8; J: TRBJ1-5; CDR3: CASSSHRESQPQHF
V: TRBV9; J: TRBJ2-3; CDR3: CASSESGGPPTDTQYF
V: TRBV6-5; J: TRBJ2-7; CDR3: CASSTSTGNEQYF
V: TRBV6-5; J: TRBJ1-1; CDR3: CASSNGHGGFF
V: TRBV7-9; J: TRBJ1-1; CDR3: CASSFQGVSTEAFF
V: TRBV11-2; J: TRBJ1-2; CDR3: CASSFQGVNYGYTF
V: TRBV5-1; J: TRBJ1-2; CDR3: CASSSPDRANYGYTF
V: TRBV7-9; J: TRBJ1-1; CDR3: CASSSGTGNTEAFF
V: TRBV5-1; J: TRBJ2-7; CDR3: CASSLGQREGRNEQYF
V: TRBV5-6; J: TRBJ1-2; CDR3: CASSLYDRDYGYTF
V: TRBV28; J: TRBJ2-7; CDR3: CASSFPSEQYF
V: TRBV5-5; J: TRBJ2-1; CDR3: CASSFTGNEQFF
V: TRBV9; J: TRBJ1-1; CDR3: CASSSWTGGPDTEAFF
V: TRBV2; J: TRBJ1-1; CDR3: CASKLLGGTEAFF
V: TRBV6-6; J: TRBJ2-5; CDR3: CASSAGQYQETQYF
V: TRBV5-4; J: TRBJ2-7; CDR3: CASSLGGGLYEQYF
V: TRBV10-3; J: TRBJ2-7; CDR3: CAISEIPGLAAYEQYF
V: TRBV5-4; J: TRBJ1-6; CDR3: CASSTGTGNSPLHF
V: TRBV27; J: TRBJ2-7; CDR3: CASSTSGGPVYEQYF
V: TRBV28; J: TRBJ2-2; CDR3: CASKTRRDSHGELFF
V: TRBV5-1; J: TRBJ2-5; CDR3: CASSLGFGAGDGETQYF
V: TRBV7-2; J: TRBJ1-1; CDR3: CASSLGDRTNTEAFF
V: TRBV6-1; J: TRBJ2-7; CDR3: CASTRDRSEQYF
V: TRBV30; J: TRBJ1-1; CDR3: CAWSVQGEAFF
V: TRBV30; J: TRBJ2-5; CDR3: CAWSVGQGAFQETQYF
V: TRBV25-1; J: TRBJ2-1; CDR3: CASSEPGLAGSYNEQFF
V: TRBV7-9; J: TRBJ1-5; CDR3: CASSDAQRVQPQHF
V: TRBV11-2; J: TRBJ2-5; CDR3: CASSLTGLAFRETQYF
V: TRBV18; J: TRBJ1-1; CDR3: CASSPTGTGLGNTEAFF
V: TRBV5-4; J: TRBJ2-5; CDR3: CASSLGTNGEETQYF
V: TRBV4-1; J: TRBJ1-2; CDR3: CASSQDRLGVYHRDSTNYGYTF
V: TRBV19; J: TRBJ1-1; CDR3: CASSIQADFEAFF